Listed below are T cell receptor beta chains from one sample, sequenced in a study of blood T cell dynamics during melanoma immunotherapy. The data were produced by immunoSEQ multiplex PCR, yet TCRdb's version contains in-frame clones alone and is incomplete. The sample contains 16,000 or so clones, roughly nine tenths of which appear only once. Material: blood, obtained from a patient treated with checkpoint blockade. Source of these receptors: a human donor with melanoma. The CDR3 runs from the conserved cysteine through the conserved F or W. A D gene is named only where the DNA matches it firmly. Only part of the rows carry a size: once, few, many, or a class if the clone is expanded.

>TRBJ1-2|TRBD1|.|TRBV19
CASTLWGRGDYGYTF
TGTGCCAGTACCTTGTGGGGCAGGGGGGACTATGGCTACACCTTC
>TRBJ2-2|TRBD2|.|TRBV11-3
CASSLTRTSGLTGELFF
TGTGCCAGCAGCTTGACGCGGACTAGCGGGCTCACCGGGGAGCTGTTTTTT
>TRBJ2-1|TRBD2|.|TRBV7-9
CASSGTTYNEQFF
TGTGCCAGCTCCGGGACTACCTACAATGAGCAGTTCTTC
>TRBJ1-2|.|few|TRBV25-1
CASSEGSYGYTF
TGTGCCAGCAGTGAGGGATCCTATGGCTACACCTTC
>TRBJ2-1|TRBD2|.|TRBV7-9
CASSLTSGYQGQFF
TGTGCCAGCAGCTTAACTAGCGGTTACCAGGGGCAGTTCTTC
>TRBJ1-1|TRBD1|.|TRBV9
CASSAGTDTEAFF
TGTGCCAGCAGCGCCGGGACAGACACTGAAGCTTTCTTT
>TRBJ1-2|TRBD1|.|TRBV9
CASSWGQGDNYGYTF
TGTGCCAGCAGTTGGGGGCAGGGGGACAACTATGGCTACACCTTC
>TRBJ2-5|.|once|TRBV5-1
CASSSLAGSAKAKTQYF
TGCGCCAGCAGCTCTCTAGCCGGGAGCGCAAAGGCGAAGACCCAGTACTTC
>TRBJ2-3|.|.|TRBV5-4
CASSGGTSDTQYF
TGTGCCAGCAGCGGAGGGACTTCAGATACGCAGTATTTT
>TRBJ2-5|.|.|TRBV5-1
CASGFQETQYF
TGCGCCAGCGGGTTCCAAGAGACCCAGTACTTC
>TRBJ1-3|TRBD1|once|TRBV11-2
CASSLGLQGDTIYF
TGTGCCAGCAGCTTAGGATTACAGGGGGACACCATATATTTT
>TRBJ2-4|TRBD2|few|TRBV10-3
CAISPGLAGVGDIQYF
TGTGCCATCAGCCCGGGACTAGCGGGGGTTGGAGACATTCAGTACTTC
>TRBJ1-2|.|.|TRBV7-9
CASSPLTGRSNYGYTF
TGTGCCAGCAGCCCCCTAACAGGGAGGTCTAACTATGGCTACACCTTC
>TRBJ1-5|.|.|TRBV5-6
CASSLSNSNQPQHF
TGTGCCAGCAGCTTAAGCAATAGCAATCAGCCCCAGCATTTT
>TRBJ2-7|.|.|TRBV28
CASSLLRGTYEQYF
TGTGCCAGCAGTTTATTGCGGGGAACCTACGAGCAGTACTTC
>TRBJ2-7|TRBD1|once|TRBV7-2
CASSLAPTGIAYEQYF
TGTGCCAGCAGCTTAGCCCCGACAGGGATCGCCTACGAGCAGTACTTC
>TRBJ2-5|TRBD2|.|TRBV5-4
CASSLAASGGGIETQYF
TGTGCCAGCAGCTTGGCGGCTAGCGGGGGGGGGATAGAGACCCAGTACTTC
>TRBJ2-5|TRBD1|.|TRBV5-1
CASSLTGWQGIETQYF
TGCGCCAGCAGCCTGACAGGGTGGCAAGGGATAGAGACCCAGTACTTC
>TRBJ2-5|TRBD1|.|TRBV28
CASRTAQGAEQYF
TGTGCCAGCAGAACTGCACAGGGGGCAGAGCAGTACTTC
>TRBJ2-1|TRBD1|.|TRBV6-5
CASSRATGDNEQFF
TGTGCCAGCAGTCGGGCGACAGGGGACAATGAGCAGTTCTTC
>TRBJ1-6|.|.|TRBV19
CASSISGTQASPLHF
TGTGCCAGTAGTATATCTGGCACCCAGGCGTCGCCCCTCCACTTT
>TRBJ2-3|TRBD2|.|TRBV30
CAWSVYSGWRRDTQYF
TGTGCCTGGAGTGTATATAGCGGGTGGAGGCGAGATACGCAGTATTTT
>TRBJ2-7|.|once|TRBV7-9
CASSSEIGGPSYEQYF
TGTGCCAGCAGCTCAGAAATTGGGGGTCCCTCCTACGAGCAGTACTTC
>TRBJ2-7|.|once|TRBV29-1
CSVAAGTKIHEQYF
TGCAGCGTGGCTGCGGGGACCAAAATCCACGAGCAGTACTTC
>TRBJ1-1|.|.|TRBV7-9
CASSAEDTEAFF
TGTGCCAGCAGCGCGGAGGACACTGAAGCTTTCTTT
>TRBJ2-1|TRBD2|.|TRBV19
CASSIRLAGAQSGVNEQFF
TGTGCCAGTAGTATTCGACTAGCGGGGGCTCAAAGTGGGGTCAATGAGCAGTTCTTC
>TRBJ2-1|TRBD1|.|TRBV5-4
CASSSPDRGTNEQFF
TGTGCCAGCAGCTCCCCGGACAGGGGTACGAATGAGCAGTTCTTC
>TRBJ1-5|.|.|TRBV29-1
CSVGASNQPQHF
TGCAGCGTTGGGGCCAGCAATCAGCCCCAGCATTTT
>TRBJ2-3|.|.|TRBV28
CASSGLGTATDTQYF
TGTGCCAGCAGTGGGTTAGGGACTGCCACAGATACGCAGTATTTT
>TRBJ2-7|.|.|TRBV6-1
CASSERGSGPYEQYF
TGTGCCAGCAGTGAACGGGGTAGCGGCCCCTACGAGCAGTACTTC
>TRBJ1-3|.|.|TRBV6-1
CASKWNSRNTIYF
TGTGCCAGCAAGTGGAATTCAAGAAACACCATATATTTT
>TRBJ2-1|TRBD2|once|TRBV20-1
CSAGAGDEQFF
TGCAGTGCTGGAGCGGGAGATGAGCAGTTCTTC
>TRBJ2-7|TRBD1|.|TRBV5-4
CASSLGQSYEQYF
TGTGCCAGCAGCCTGGGACAGTCCTACGAGCAGTACTTC
>TRBJ2-1|.|.|TRBV5-5
CASSLQVGSYNEQFF
TGTGCCAGCAGCCTCCAGGTAGGCTCCTACAATGAGCAGTTCTTC
>TRBJ2-1|TRBD2|.|TRBV10-1
CASSSLLAGEGMGQFF
TGCGCCAGCAGTTCCCTTCTAGCGGGAGAGGGAATGGGGCAGTTCTTC
>TRBJ2-2|TRBD1|.|TRBV6-6
CASSRSQGQYTGELFF
TGTGCCAGCAGTCGGAGCCAGGGACAGTACACCGGGGAGCTGTTTTTT
>TRBJ2-3|TRBD1|.|TRBV5-1
CASLRDRGTDTQYF
TGCGCCAGCCTCCGGGACAGAGGCACAGATACGCAGTATTTT